The 16 T cell receptor beta chains below all came from one sample that was sequenced in a study of blood T cell repertoires in COVID-19. Sequencing used immunoSEQ multiplex PCR; TCRdb keeps in-frame clones, though not all of them. The data contain 100,000 to 150,000 clones, about four fifths of them singletons. The sequencing input was peripheral blood. These receptors all stem from a man aged 30 to 39 with COVID-19, enrolled during active disease.

V usage is TRBV7-2 and J usage is TRBJ2-5; the match to TRBD2 covers 12 bases. The ends lost 5 bases at V and 1 base at J; junction bases unmatched: 11. This CDR3 region has 18 residues. Germline-derived CDR1 and CDR2 are SGHTA and FQGNSA. As DNA, the CDR3 is TGTGCCAGCAGCCTATTCGCTAGCGGGGGGGTATTCCAAGAGACCCAGTACTTC. It encodes CASSLFASGGVFQETQYF.

The gene calls are TRBV7-9 and TRBJ2-7, with 9 nucleotides matching TRBD2. The V segment lost 5 bases and the J segment 0 bases; nucleotides outside the gene matches: 5. The germline V gene has CDR1 SEHNR and CDR2 FQNEAQ (reference sequence). CDR3 length equals 15 residues. The CDR3, as DNA: TGTGCCAGCAGCCCTTCTAGCGGGGTCTCCTACGAGCAGTACTTC. It codes for CASSPSSGVSYEQYF. The full variable domain, rest sourced from reference TRBV7-9 and TRBJ2-7, is DTGVSQNPRHKITKRGQNVTFRCDPISEHNRLYWYRQTLGQGPEFLTYFQNEAQLEKSRLLSDRFSAERPKGSFSTLEIQRTEQGDSAMYLCASSPSSGVSYEQYFGPGTRLTVT.

The chain joins TRBV4-1 to TRBJ2-7, with 11 bases matching TRBD1. This CDR3 spans 15 amino acids. The germline CDR1 and CDR2 sequences are MGHRA and YSYEKL. V trimming: 3 bases; J trimming: 2 bases; junction bases outside the gene matches: 3. The CDR3 sequence is CASSHGQGAPYEQYF. The CDR3 DNA reads TGCGCCAGCAGCCACGGACAGGGGGCTCCCTACGAGCAGTACTTC.

The chain carries TRBV11-3 and TRBJ2-7; the match to TRBD1 covers 7 bases. The CDR3 is made up of 17 amino acids. Trimming removed 5 bases from V and 0 bases from J; junction bases left unmatched: 13. CDR1 is SGHNT and CDR2 is YENEEA in the germline V gene. In DNA, the CDR3 is TGTGCCAGCAGCGTGGGAATCCTTCGGGACAGCTCCTACGAGCAGTACTTC. Translated: CASSVGILRDSSYEQYF.

The chain joins TRBV29-1 to TRBJ2-3; 10 nucleotides match TRBD2. Germline V gene sequence: CDR1 SQVTM, CDR2 ANQGSEA. This CDR3 has 16 residues. The ends lost 3 bases at V and 1 base at J; junction bases unmatched: 7. The CDR3 loop is CSVDGERGGRTDTQYF. CDR3 DNA sequence: TGCAGCGTTGATGGAGAGCGGGGGGGGCGCACAGATACGCAGTATTTT.

The CDR3 bases are TGTGCCAGCAGCTTGGGCACTCTACTACGAAACTATGGCTACACCTTC. This translates into CASSLGTLLRNYGYTF. This sequence joins TRBV5-6 and TRBJ1-2; D call uncertain. The CDR3 extends over 16 amino acids. Trimming took 0 bases from V and 2 from J, leaving 14 bases between them. The germline CDR1 and CDR2 sequences are SGHDT and YYEEEE.

The chain recombines TRBV6-5 with TRBJ1-1, with no clear D. V lost 4 bases, J lost 2 bases, and 5 bases lay in between. The CDR3 spans 12 residues. Germline V lookup: CDR1 MNHEY, CDR2 SVGAGI. CDR3 protein: CASSSYNTEAFF. CDR3 DNA sequence: TGTGCCAGCAGTTCTTATAACACTGAAGCTTTCTTT.

The chain carries TRBV15 and TRBJ1-1, with a weak D call TRBD1 (5 bases). The germline V gene encodes CDR1 LNHNV and CDR2 YYDKDF (reference sequence). Trimming removed 6 bases from V and 0 bases from J, with 8 bases in between. The CDR3 contains 13 residues. The CDR3 reads CATSRGLNTEAFF. CDR3 coding DNA: TGTGCCACCAGTAGGGGTCTGAACACTGAAGCTTTCTTT.

V gene TRBV6-5 combines with J gene TRBJ1-2; D is ambiguous. The CDR3 has 12 residues. Per germline, CDR1 MNHEY and CDR2 SVGAGI. Deletions cut 0 bases from V and 9 bases from J, with 8 bases between. The CDR3 protein is CASSYSRGSYTF. Written as DNA, the CDR3 is TGTGCCAGCAGTTACTCACGGGGTAGCTACACCTTC.

This clone was counted between two and nine times. The V gene is TRBV3-1 (or the pseudogene TRBV3-2), the J gene TRBJ2-7; D perhaps matches TRBD2 (5 bases). CDR1 LGHDT and CDR2 YNNKEL come from the germline V gene (reference sequence). V was pared by 0 bases and J by 0 bases, with 6 bases between. CDR3 length: 14 amino acids. This CDR3 is CASSQEGSSYEQYF. The CDR3 region has the DNA TGTGCCAGCAGCCAAGAAGGGAGCTCCTACGAGCAGTACTTC.

The chain recombines TRBV11-2 with TRBJ1-2; 9 bases agree with TRBD1. Germline loops: CDR1 SGHAT, CDR2 FQNNGV. The CDR3 totals 14 residues. J was trimmed by 8 bases and V by 6 bases; bases with no gene match: 10. CDR3 DNA: TGTGCCAGCAGGAAGACAGGGGGAAAGGGGGGCTACACCTTC. This gives the protein CASRKTGGKGGYTF.

This chain uses TRBV3-1 (or the pseudogene TRBV3-2) with TRBJ1-2; perhaps TRBD1 as D (5 bases). Germline V CDR1 and CDR2: LGHDT, YNNKEL (reference sequence). The CDR3 has 14 residues. V was clipped by 7 bases and J by 6 bases, with 18 bases between them. CDR3 region: CASKDPNRRDGYTF. CDR3 DNA: TGTGCCAGCAAAGACCCTAACAGGCGAGATGGCTACACCTTC.

This chain joins TRBV7-2 and TRBJ2-2, with 8 bases that match TRBD2. The CDR3 has 17 amino acids. The germline V gene encodes CDR1 SGHTA and CDR2 FQGNSA. V shed 2 bases and J 2 bases; nucleotides not matched to a gene: 7. In nucleotides, the CDR3 is TGTGCCAGCAGCTTAACATCCCGGGGGGGCAACACCGGGGAGCTGTTTTTT. Protein product: CASSLTSRGGNTGELFF.

This rearrangement joins TRBV9 to TRBJ2-3; possible D gene TRBD1, 6 bases. The V gene lost 2 bases and the J gene lost 2 bases, with 12 bases spanning the gap. The CDR3 runs 15 residues. Germline CDR1 is SGDLS and CDR2 is YYNGEE. CDR3 sequence (DNA): TGTGCCAGCAGCGTCCTAGGACAGATCACAGATACGCAGTATTTT. Protein sequence: CASSVLGQITDTQYF. Looking up the rest from reference TRBV9 and TRBJ2-3 gives the full variable domain: DSGVTQTPKHLITATGQRVTLRCSPRSGDLSVYWYQQSLDQGLQFLIQYYNGEERAKGNILERFSAQQFPDLHSELNLSSLELGDSALYFCASSVLGQITDTQYFGPGTRLTVL.

This clone appeared a single time. The V and J genes are TRBV4-3 and TRBJ2-7; 8 bases agree with TRBD2. V lost 1 base to trimming and J lost 0 bases; unmatched junction nucleotides: 5. The V gene's germline CDR1 is LGHNA and CDR2 YSLEER. CDR3 length: 16 amino acids. The CDR3 DNA reads as TGCGCCAGCAGCCAAGCCCTCGGGGGGGCCTCCTACGAGCAGTACTTC. As protein: CASSQALGGASYEQYF.

This clone appeared a single time. The rearrangement joins TRBV30 to TRBJ2-1, with 9 bases lining up with TRBD1. Germline V gives CDR1 GTSNPN, CDR2 SVGIG (reference sequence). V was clipped by 5 bases and J by 1 base; unmatched bases: 12. CDR3 length: 17 residues. CDR3 amino acids: CAWADRGKVGSYNEQFF. For the CDR3, the DNA is TGTGCCTGGGCGGACAGGGGTAAGGTGGGGTCCTACAATGAGCAGTTCTTC.